This TCR beta chain was profiled in a study of T-cell memory formation after mild COVID-19. Findings of the study overall: CD4+ contracting clones lay mainly in CM and EM, CD8+ ones in EMRA. The study detected some responding clones in pre-infection memory, suggesting cross-reactive memory joined.

Comments on this clonotype: What it binds is not known.

Via MiXCR, TCRdb re-called the 5' RACE reads, giving one row per CDR3 protein. The table lists fewer than 650,000 distinct CDR3 sequences, about a fifth of them singletons. The receptor's source is an adult woman who had mild COVID-19 (a few samples of this study predate the infection). Cell type and time point are not known. Sequenced sample: PBMCs or a T cell subset sorted from them (not recorded which).

The CDR3 sequence: CSALDRGLTDTQYF. The DNA of the CDR3 is TGCAGTGCTCTTGACAGGGGGCTTACAGATACGCAGTATTTT. The rearrangement uses TRBV20-1 and TRBJ2-3, with TRBD1 identical over 10 bases. The CDR3 extends over 14 amino acids. The germline V gene encodes CDR1 DFQATT and CDR2 SNEGSKA (reference sequence). The V and J ends lost 5 bases and 3 bases, in that order; junction bases with no gene match: 5.